This paragraph covers one T cell receptor (beta chain) sequence. Antigen specificity is unknown. This record comes from a study of OX40 agonist ivuxolimab in advanced cancers. As for the study in general: Ivuxolimab was delivered to patients intravenously every 2 weeks at doses spanning 0.01 to 10 mg/kg. Prior anti-PD-1, anti-PD-L1 or anti-CTLA-4 therapy was allowed; over 30% had some. General study findings and limits: Clonal expansion was among the lowest in partial responders at 0.1-3.0 mg/kg, especially CD8+. CD4+ and CD8+ T cells in blood underwent clonal expansion by week 6 at 0.1 to 3.0 mg/kg.

The CDR3 totals 13 residues. Germline-derived CDR1 and CDR2 are MDHEN and SYDVKM. Trimming took 7 bases from V and 7 from J, leaving 11 bases between them. Generated by immunoSEQ multiplex PCR, the TCRdb table keeps only in-frame clones and is missing some. The sample consists of tens of thousands of clones, 84% of them appearing once. The genes are TRBV28 and TRBJ1-6; TRBD1 might be the D (5 bases). This receptor was obtained from an adult with an advanced solid tumor such as melanoma, head and neck, liver or kidney cancer. Sequencing was performed on CD4+ or CD8+ T cells sorted from blood, taken in a trial of the OX40 agonist ivuxolimab. The CDR3 is CASIGGVNSPLHF. The CDR3, as DNA: TGTGCCAGCATAGGAGGGGTGAATTCACCCCTCCACTTT.